A selection of T cell receptor beta chains follows, all from one sample in a study of T cells in localized non-small cell lung cancer. The assay was immunoSEQ multiplex PCR, and TCRdb's table has in-frame clones only and misses some. The repertoire includes tens of thousands of clones, roughly 88% of them detected once, and 15% to 20% sits in the top ten. The sample in question was peripheral blood, obtained before any cancer treatment. All receptors come from a male donor at least 60 years old with stage III squamous cell lung carcinoma. The CDR3 runs from the conserved cysteine through the conserved F or W. The D gene is left open where the match is weak. Size values are once, few and many counts, or a class for expanded clones, and some rows have none.

v_call	clone_size	d_call	j_call	cdr3_aa	cdr3_nt
TRBV5-1	.	.	TRBJ1-1	CASSLDGWNTEAFF	TGCGCCAGCAGCTTGGATGGATGGAACACTGAAGCTTTCTTT
TRBV7-2	.	.	TRBJ1-2	CASSPPGTENYGYTF	TGTGCCAGCAGCCCACCTGGGACCGAGAACTATGGCTACACCTTC
TRBV27	.	TRBD2	TRBJ2-1	CASSFSRLAGGKGEQFF	TGTGCCAGCAGTTTTTCTCGGCTAGCGGGAGGAAAAGGTGAGCAGTTCTTC
TRBV5-4	.	TRBD2	TRBJ2-3	CASSLELAGADTQYF	TGTGCCAGCAGCTTGGAACTAGCGGGGGCCGATACGCAGTATTTT
TRBV11-2	once	.	TRBJ1-2	CASSLGAAANYGYTF	TGTGCCAGCAGCTTAGGAGCGGCAGCTAACTATGGCTACACCTTC
TRBV14	few	.	TRBJ1-2	CASSRQPNYGYTF	TGTGCCAGCAGCCGGCAGCCTAACTATGGCTACACCTTC
TRBV30	.	TRBD1	TRBJ1-5	CAWSIGSGGSSQPQHF	TGTGCCTGGAGTATTGGTTCAGGGGGCTCTAGTCAGCCCCAGCATTTT
TRBV5-4	.	.	TRBJ2-1	CASSLPPGMQFF	TGTGCCAGCAGCCTGCCCCCGGGGATGCAGTTCTTC
TRBV5-1	.	TRBD1	TRBJ1-1	CASSSTGGYTEAFF	TGCGCCAGCAGCTCGACAGGGGGATACACTGAAGCTTTCTTT
TRBV19	.	.	TRBJ2-7	CASSIGGRKIYEQYF	TGTGCCAGTAGTATTGGGGGACGGAAAATCTACGAGCAGTACTTC
TRBV7-2	.	.	TRBJ2-3	CASSLFQGSTDTQYF	TGTGCCAGCAGCTTATTTCAGGGAAGCACAGATACGCAGTATTTT
TRBV25-1	once	.	TRBJ2-1	CASSESTTTFEQFF	TGTGCCAGCAGTGAATCGACGACAACCTTCGAGCAGTTCTTC
TRBV18	.	TRBD1	TRBJ1-1	CASSPGRGTGFTEAFF	TGTGCCAGCTCACCAGGTCGCGGGACAGGGTTCACTGAAGCTTTCTTT
TRBV6-5	.	.	TRBJ1-1	CASSYDGGTEAFF	TGTGCCAGCAGTTACGATGGGGGGACTGAAGCTTTCTTT
TRBV2	.	.	TRBJ2-5	CAITQGNGETQYF	TGTGCCATCACACAGGGAAACGGAGAGACCCAGTACTTC
TRBV7-3	.	.	TRBJ2-3	CASSPGIHVTDTQYF	TGTGCCAGCAGCCCCGGGATTCATGTCACAGATACGCAGTATTTT
TRBV12-5	.	TRBD1	TRBJ2-7	CASGAGTVRGEQYF	TGTGCTAGTGGTGCCGGGACAGTCAGGGGCGAGCAGTACTTC
TRBV4-2	.	TRBD2	TRBJ2-7	CASSRGLAGGYEQYF	TGTGCCAGCAGCCGGGGACTAGCGGGGGGGTACGAGCAGTACTTC
TRBV2	medium-sized	.	TRBJ1-3	CASRGRSGNTIYF	TGTGCCAGCAGGGGGCGATCAGGAAACACCATATATTTT
TRBV27	.	.	TRBJ1-2	CASSPQGIDYGYTF	TGTGCCAGCAGTCCACAGGGTATCGACTATGGCTACACCTTC
TRBV7-9	.	TRBD1	TRBJ1-1	CASALGGQGLTEAFF	TGTGCCAGCGCTCTGGGAGGACAGGGTTTAACTGAAGCTTTCTTT
TRBV28	.	TRBD1	TRBJ1-1	CASWGDRGRGNTEAFF	TGTGCCAGCTGGGGGGACAGGGGGCGCGGGAACACTGAAGCTTTCTTT
TRBV18	.	.	TRBJ2-7	CASSPRMDWIYEQYF	TGTGCCAGCTCACCACGCATGGACTGGATCTACGAGCAGTACTTC
TRBV7-8	.	TRBD1	TRBJ1-2	CASSPTGQSYYGYTF	TGTGCCAGCAGTCCCACGGGACAGTCCTACTATGGCTACACCTTC
TRBV23-1	.	TRBD2	TRBJ2-5	CASSQSVTSGGDAGTQYF	TGCGCCAGCAGTCAATCGGTGACTAGCGGGGGGGACGCAGGGACCCAGTACTTC
TRBV25-1	.	.	TRBJ2-5	CASSEGGPGRRETQYF	TGTGCCAGCAGTGAAGGGGGGCCGGGCCGAAGAGAGACCCAGTACTTC
TRBV19	once	.	TRBJ1-2	CASSPTNYGYTF	TGTGCCAGTAGTCCGACAAACTATGGCTACACCTTC
TRBV6-6	once	.	TRBJ1-1	CAGTRREFGTEAFF	TGTGCCGGGACCCGAAGGGAATTCGGCACTGAAGCTTTCTTT
TRBV5-1	.	TRBD2	TRBJ2-1	CASRPPSSGGNNEQFF	TGCGCCAGCAGGCCCCCCAGTAGCGGGGGGAACAATGAGCAGTTCTTC
TRBV4-3	few	.	TRBJ2-2	CASSQVGRGRNTGELFF	TGCGCCAGCAGCCAAGTGGGTAGGGGCCGGAACACCGGGGAGCTGTTTTTT
TRBV6-5	.	.	TRBJ2-5	CASSYSRQQETQYF	TGTGCCAGCAGTTACTCTCGGCAGCAAGAGACCCAGTACTTC
TRBV4-2	.	TRBD2	TRBJ2-1	CASRGVAGGPYNEQFF	TGTGCCAGCAGGGGGGTAGCGGGGGGGCCCTACAATGAGCAGTTCTTC
TRBV28	.	.	TRBJ2-5	CASSLSLNRQGGPGTQYF	TGTGCCAGCAGTTTATCCCTAAATCGACAAGGGGGACCGGGGACCCAGTACTTC
TRBV5-4	.	TRBD1	TRBJ1-1	CASSSTGGVTEAFF	TGTGCCAGCAGCTCTACAGGGGGCGTCACTGAAGCTTTCTTT
TRBV7-9	.	.	TRBJ2-2	CASSHSVGTLNTGELFF	TGTGCCAGCAGTCACTCAGTCGGGACCCTCAACACCGGGGAGCTGTTTTTT
TRBV7-6	.	TRBD1	TRBJ2-1	CASSSRTGADEQFF	TGTGCCAGCAGCTCGAGGACAGGGGCGGATGAGCAGTTCTTC
TRBV5-1	.	.	TRBJ1-1	CASSLNAGRRTEAFF	TGCGCCAGCAGCTTGAATGCAGGGCGGAGGACTGAAGCTTTCTTT
TRBV6-6	.	.	TRBJ1-5	CASSYTGAINQPQHF	TGTGCCAGCAGTTACACCGGGGCCATAAATCAGCCCCAGCATTTT
TRBV7-3	many	.	TRBJ1-5	CASSLWADQPQHF	TGTGCCAGCAGCTTATGGGCAGATCAGCCCCAGCATTTT
TRBV15	few	.	TRBJ2-6	CATSRGWHHGANVLTF	TGTGCCACCAGCAGAGGGTGGCACCACGGGGCCAACGTCCTGACTTTC